The clone carrying this TCR beta chain has just a few counts. These data come from a study of T-cell reconstitution after alpha-beta-depleted transplantation in children. From germline, CDR1 is SQVTM and CDR2 ANQGSEA. V was clipped by 6 bases and J by 1 base, with 15 bases between them. CDR3 size: 14 residues. Unique molecular identifiers were built into the TCRbeta library. In TCRdb, the PCR reads were re-called with MiXCR into one record per CDR3 protein. Of fewer than 550,000 distinct CDR3 sequences in the sample, 9.5% to 13% were seen once. The chain links TRBV29-1 to TRBJ1-1; no clear D gene. This TCR derives from a human donor who donated a stem cell graft to a child with acute myeloid leukemia. The material sequenced was PBMCs from the stem cell graft donor, taken from the stem cell graft. The CDR3 here is CSVVIRGGNTEAFF. The CDR3 DNA reads TGCAGCGTAGTGATTCGTGGTGGGAACACTGAAGCTTTCTTT.